The present entry profiles one TCR beta chain with its context. The protocol was immunoSEQ multiplex PCR, while the TCRdb copy is restricted to in-frame clones and leaves out a portion. Here the sample spans about 110,000 clones, approximately 90% being singletons. This sample was included in a study of control samples from healthy donors and cancer patients. The length of the CDR3 is 15 residues. CDR1 is LNHDA and CDR2 is SQIVND in the germline V gene (reference sequence). The V segment lost 4 bases and the J segment 6 bases; nucleotides outside the gene matches: 8. The receptor was isolated from a woman between 55 and 75 years old with lung cancer. Input material: PBMCs. The chain combines TRBV19 with TRBJ1-1; 10 bases align to TRBD1. CDR3 residues: CASSKETGGSAEAFF. The CDR3 DNA follows: TGTGCCAGTAGTAAAGAGACAGGGGGCAGCGCTGAAGCTTTCTTT.